The 22 T cell receptor beta chains presented below share a single source sample, sequenced in a study of Ad26.COV2.S vaccination and SARS-CoV-2 variants. The table came from immunoSEQ multiplex PCR; TCRdb's copy has only in-frame clones and leaves some out. The data hold about 680,000 clones, with roughly 90% observed a single time. Regarding treatment: roughly 20 received Ad26.COV2.S at low or high dose, single or two shots; about 5 received placebo; per-sample allocation not given. Samples were taken on day 63 after the first vaccine or placebo injection. Sequencing used peripheral blood, obtained in a trial of Ad26.COV2.S vaccine versus placebo. The receptor source for this set is a person between 18 and 65 years old who received the Ad26.COV2.S COVID-19 vaccine or a placebo.

The chain employs TRBV19 and TRBJ1-5; unclear D gene. The CDR3 is made up of 13 amino acids. V lost 1 base and J lost 5, with 6 bases in between. The germline V gene has CDR1 LNHDA and CDR2 SQIVND (reference sequence). Written as DNA, the CDR3 is TGTGCCAGTAGTATAGGCTTAGATCAGCCCCAGCATTTT. Translating gives CASSIGLDQPQHF.

V usage is TRBV18 and J usage is TRBJ1-1, with a tentative D call TRBD1 (5 bases). This CDR3 contains 13 residues. Trimming took 2 bases from V and 4 from J, leaving 8 bases between them. Per the germline V gene, CDR1 is KGHSH and CDR2 is LQKENI. The CDR3 coding sequence is TGTGCCAGCTCACCAACCCAGGGCACTGAAGCTTTCTTT. This gives the protein CASSPTQGTEAFF.

This chain links TRBV7-2 with TRBJ1-3; possibly TRBD1 for D (5 bases). Trimming pared 5 bases from V and 2 bases from J, leaving 13 bases between. The CDR3 sequence is 15 residues long. From germline, CDR1 is SGHTA and CDR2 FQGNSA. As DNA, the CDR3 is TGTGCCAGCAGCCCCAGGATGGGGCCTGGAAACACCATATATTTT. Translated, it gives CASSPRMGPGNTIYF.

This chain connects TRBV6-5 to TRBJ2-7, with 7 nucleotides matching TRBD1. CDR1 MNHEY and CDR2 SVGAGI come from the germline V gene. The CDR3 covers 14 residues. Germline trimming cut 6 bases from V and 3 bases from J; bases unmatched to any gene: 8. CDR3: CASRTTDRNYEQYF. The CDR3 DNA is TGTGCCAGCAGAACGACGGACAGGAACTACGAGCAGTACTTC.

V usage is TRBV12-3 or TRBV12-4 and J usage is TRBJ2-5; D gene ambiguous. The germline V and J ends were trimmed by 3 bases and 5 bases, with 10 bases remaining between them. This CDR3 spans 13 amino acids. The CDR3: CASSLNVLETQYF. DNA for the CDR3: TGTGCCAGCAGTTTGAACGTTCTGGAGACCCAGTACTTC.

The chain employs TRBV29-1 and TRBJ2-7; possible D gene TRBD1, 6 bases. Germline V gene sequence: CDR1 SQVTM, CDR2 ANQGSEA. The V and J ends lost 7 bases and 2 bases respectively, with 9 bases between them. CDR3 size: 11 residues. The CDR3 DNA is TGCAGCGCCCGGGACACCTACGAGCAGTACTTC. Translated, it gives CSARDTYEQYF.

The chain uses TRBV30 and TRBJ1-2, with a possible D match to TRBD1 (5 bases). Trimming left V 5 bases short and J 8 bases short, with 18 bases between. The CDR3 contains 13 residues. Germline lookup yields CDR1 GTSNPN and CDR2 SVGIG (reference sequence). The CDR3 nucleotides are TGTGCCTGGTTTGGACCCCTTGGGGCCGGCTACACCTTC. Protein: CAWFGPLGAGYTF.

The CDR3 DNA reads as TGTGCCAGCAGCGTGGGGGTAGGTGGACTAGCGGGGGTTGAGCAGTTCTTC. Its translation: CASSVGVGGLAGVEQFF. The chain links TRBV5-8 to TRBJ2-1; TRBD2 matches 13 bases. Trimming at V came to 4 bases and at J to 9 bases, leaving 13 bases not matched to a gene. Germline CDR1 and CDR2: SGHTS and YDEGEE. The CDR3 has 17 amino acids.

DNA of the CDR3: TGTGCCAGCAGCGTCCAACCCCTCTCCTACGAGCAGTACTTC. This sequence encodes CASSVQPLSYEQYF. This rearrangement joins TRBV5-4 to TRBJ2-7, with D hard to call. Germline loops: CDR1 SGHNT, CDR2 YYREEE (reference sequence). Trimming took off 4 bases at V and 0 bases at J, with 11 bases between the two ends. This CDR3 contains 14 residues.

The chain uses TRBV5-6 and TRBJ2-1, with D hard to call. Between the trimmed V and J ends, which lost 4 bases and 2 bases, there was a span of 10 bases. The germline V gene encodes CDR1 SGHDT and CDR2 YYEEEE. This CDR3 is built from 14 residues. In DNA form, the CDR3 reads TGTGCCAGCAGCCTAGGGCTTCCCTACAATGAGCAGTTCTTC. Protein sequence: CASSLGLPYNEQFF.

This chain connects TRBV5-1 to TRBJ2-1; 9 bases map to TRBD2. Germline lookup yields CDR1 SGHRS and CDR2 YFSETQ. Trimming took 2 bases from V and 1 from J; bases not matched to a gene: 16. CDR3 length equals 20 residues. In DNA, the CDR3 is TGCGCCAGCAGCTTCCCTTCTGCGGGGGGGCCTCGAGGGTCCTACAATGAGCAGTTCTTC. Amino acids: CASSFPSAGGPRGSYNEQFF.

The rearrangement links TRBV7-2 to TRBJ2-7; D is unresolved. V lost 5 bases and J 4 bases, leaving 12 bases between the germline ends. The length of the CDR3 is 13 residues. Germline CDR1 and CDR2: SGHTA and FQGNSA. The CDR3 reads CASSLPVPYEQYF. The CDR3 DNA follows: TGTGCCAGCAGCCTACCTGTTCCTTACGAGCAGTACTTC.

This clone was seen a handful of times. This chain connects TRBV6-5 to TRBJ1-1; tentatively, D is TRBD1 (6 bases). The V and J ends lost 5 bases and 11 bases respectively, with 15 bases between them. There are 12 residues in the CDR3. Germline V gene lookup returns CDR1 MNHEY and CDR2 SVGAGI. As DNA, the CDR3 is TGTGCCAGCAGTCCCGGCAGGGGAGATGCTTTCTTT. Its protein is CASSPGRGDAFF.

Comments on this clone: The sample holds other DNA sequences that translate to the same CDR3. The chain has TRBV29-1 and TRBJ1-1; D is unclear. Trimming shortened V by 6 bases and J by 0 bases, and 11 bases separated the two germline ends. Germline V gene data show CDR1 as SQVTM and CDR2 as ANQGSEA. The CDR3 extends over 13 amino acids. CDR3 sequence (DNA): TGCAGCGTCTCTGGACGGGTGAACACTGAAGCTTTCTTT. Its protein product is CSVSGRVNTEAFF.

The chain has TRBV5-6 and TRBJ2-3, with D unclear. Germline loops: CDR1 SGHDT, CDR2 YYEEEE. Trimming left V 4 bases short and J 0 bases short, with 12 bases between. The CDR3 loop spans 15 amino acids. As DNA, the CDR3 is TGTGCCAGCAGCCGGACGGACCTAAGCACAGATACGCAGTATTTT. Its protein is CASSRTDLSTDTQYF.

CDR3 sequence (DNA): TGTGCCAGCAGCTTTGGGACAGAATACTACAATGAGCAGTTCTTC. Its translation: CASSFGTEYYNEQFF. V is TRBV5-4 and J is TRBJ2-1; 7 bases align to TRBD1. V lost 2 bases, J lost 3 bases, and 5 bases stayed unmatched. Per germline, CDR1 SGHNT and CDR2 YYREEE (reference sequence). The CDR3 totals 15 residues.

Concerning this clone itself: Different DNA sequences within this sample yield the same CDR3. This chain connects TRBV5-1 to TRBJ2-7, with 8 bases lining up with TRBD2. The CDR3 runs 14 residues. With V trimmed by 2 bases and J by 3 bases, 4 bases remained unmatched. CDR1 is SGHRS and CDR2 is YFSETQ in the germline V gene. In nucleotides, the CDR3 is TGCGCCAGCAGCTTTGGACTAGCAGTCTACGAGCAGTACTTC. This translates into CASSFGLAVYEQYF.

The chain combines TRBV9 with TRBJ2-7, with D tentatively TRBD1 (7 bases). This CDR3 spans 14 amino acids. V was shortened by 4 bases and J by 5 bases, with 16 bases between the two germline ends. Per germline, CDR1 SGDLS and CDR2 YYNGEE. CDR3 residues: CASSPTRGAHEQYF. CDR3 DNA sequence: TGTGCCAGCAGCCCAACCAGGGGGGCCCACGAGCAGTACTTC.

The V call is TRBV4-3, the J call TRBJ2-3; 8 bases line up with TRBD1. The junction had 16 bases not matched to a gene; V was cut back by 2 bases and J by 6 bases. The CDR3 covers 18 residues. Germline CDR1 and CDR2: LGHNA and YSLEER. CDR3 residues: CASSQPYSDRGVLDTQYF. CDR3 nucleotide sequence: TGCGCCAGCAGCCAACCTTATTCTGACAGGGGTGTTCTGGATACGCAGTATTTT.

The chain carries TRBV27 and TRBJ1-1; D may be TRBD1 (6 bases). The germline gives CDR1 MNHEY, CDR2 SMNVEV (reference sequence). Trimming took 7 bases from V and 5 from J, leaving 20 bases between them. The CDR3 is made up of 15 amino acids. The CDR3 nucleotides are TGTGCCAGCACAGACTTACTCAGGGGTGGGACTGAAGCTTTCTTT. As protein: CASTDLLRGGTEAFF.

This sequence joins TRBV13 and TRBJ2-5; possibly TRBD1 for D (6 bases). This CDR3 is built from 14 residues. The V gene's germline CDR1 is PRHDT and CDR2 FYEKMQ (reference sequence). Between the trimmed V and J ends, which lost 5 bases and 2 bases, there was a span of 12 bases. The CDR3 region is CASSTRTAQETQYF. CDR3 bases: TGTGCCAGCAGCACCCGGACAGCGCAAGAGACCCAGTACTTC. The variable domain in full, completed from reference TRBV13 and TRBJ2-5, reads AAGVIQSPRHLIKEKRETATLKCYPIPRHDTVYWYQQGPGQDPQFLISFYEKMQSDKGSIPDRFSAQQFSDYHSELNMSSLELGDSALYFCASSTRTAQETQYFGPGTRLLVL.

The genes are TRBV12-5 and TRBJ2-2; D is perhaps TRBD2 (6 bases). Germline V gene data show CDR1 as LGHNT and CDR2 as FRNRAP. V lost 2 bases and J lost 3, with 19 bases in between. The CDR3 has 18 residues. The CDR3 loop reads CASGLPYLGTPDTGELFF. Written as DNA, the CDR3 is TGTGCTAGTGGTTTGCCCTACTTAGGGACTCCAGACACCGGGGAGCTGTTTTTT.